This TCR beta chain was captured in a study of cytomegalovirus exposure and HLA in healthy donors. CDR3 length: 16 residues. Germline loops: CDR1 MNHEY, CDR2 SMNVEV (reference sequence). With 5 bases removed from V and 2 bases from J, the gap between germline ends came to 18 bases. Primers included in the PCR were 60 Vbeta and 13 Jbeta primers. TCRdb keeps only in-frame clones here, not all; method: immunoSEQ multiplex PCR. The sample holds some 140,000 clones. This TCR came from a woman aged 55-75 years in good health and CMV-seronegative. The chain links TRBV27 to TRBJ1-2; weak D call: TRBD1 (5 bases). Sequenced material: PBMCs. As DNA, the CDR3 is TGTGCCAGCAGTCCTACCCAGTGGGGGGACAACTATGGCTACACCTTC. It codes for CASSPTQWGDNYGYTF.